This is a list of T cell receptor beta chains from one sample in a study of shared clonotypes between healthy human individuals. Method: immunoSEQ multiplex PCR; TCRdb's copy keeps in-frame clones and lacks some. Of around 1.6 million clones listed, 95% to 99% are singletons. Input material: naive CD4+ T cells sorted from blood. The receptors here all came from a young man in good health. Both conserved end residues are part of each CDR3. The D gene is left open where the match is weak. Size is stated for part of the rows, as once, few or many counts, or as a class when the clone is expanded.

>TRBV27|.|TRBJ1-2|.|13
CASSSSYSYGYTF
TGTGCCAGCAGTTCGAGTTACAGCTATGGCTACACCTTC
>TRBV7-3|TRBD2|TRBJ2-1|.|20
CASSLGLARAGGLYNNEQFF
TGTGCCAGCAGCTTGGGACTCGCACGAGCGGGAGGCCTCTACAACAATGAGCAGTTCTTC
>TRBV6-1|TRBD1|TRBJ1-1|.|14
CASSQRDRHTEAFF
TGTGCCAGCAGCCAACGGGACAGACACACTGAAGCTTTCTTT
>TRBV18|.|TRBJ2-7|.|16
CASSPLATSDTYEQYF
TGTGCCAGCTCACCACTCGCGACTAGTGATACTTACGAGCAGTACTTC
>TRBV5-4|.|TRBJ2-7|once|13
CASSSSGFSEQYF
TGTGCCAGCAGCTCATCAGGGTTTTCTGAGCAGTACTTC
>TRBV7-9|TRBD2|TRBJ2-1|.|19
CASSYPRTSGSPRRNEQFF
TGTGCCAGCAGCTACCCTAGGACTAGCGGGAGCCCCAGACGGAATGAGCAGTTCTTC
>TRBV5-1|TRBD2|TRBJ2-7|.|14
CASSLGLASYEQYF
TGCGCCAGCAGCTTAGGACTAGCGAGCTACGAGCAGTACTTC
>TRBV18|.|TRBJ2-7|.|15
CASSPGVRQSYEQYF
TGTGCCAGCTCACCAGGAGTGCGGCAATCCTACGAGCAGTACTTC
>TRBV28|TRBD1|TRBJ2-7|.|16
CASSSSGTGGSYEQYF
TGTGCCAGCAGTTCTTCCGGGACAGGGGGCTCCTACGAGCAGTACTTC
>TRBV5-1|.|TRBJ2-1|.|16
CASSLTGTSSYNEQFF
TGCGCCAGCAGCTTGACGGGGACGAGCTCCTACAATGAGCAGTTCTTC
>TRBV11-2|.|TRBJ1-1|.|14
CASSLYGGGTEAFF
TGTGCCAGCAGCTTATATGGGGGGGGCACTGAAGCTTTCTTT
>TRBV5-1|.|TRBJ1-4|.|15
CASCRLLATNEKLFF
TGCGCCAGCTGCCGATTACTTGCAACTAATGAAAAACTGTTTTTT
>TRBV5-1|.|TRBJ1-2|.|15
CASSPGTEIRYGYTF
TGCGCCAGCAGCCCCGGGACCGAGATAAGATATGGCTACACCTTC
>TRBV15|.|TRBJ2-3|.|11
CATRGGVSQYF
TGTGCCACCAGAGGGGGAGTTTCGCAGTATTTT
>TRBV4-3|.|TRBJ2-7|once|13
CASSQDSYGRQYF
TGCGCCAGCAGCCAAGATAGTTATGGTCGGCAGTACTTC
>TRBV9|.|TRBJ2-2|.|15
CASSVGHLNTGELFF
TGTGCCAGCAGCGTGGGACATCTAAACACCGGGGAGCTGTTTTTT
>TRBV10-3|TRBD1|TRBJ1-4|.|18
CASSISRQGRGTNEKLFF
TGTGCCAGCTCCATCAGCAGACAGGGGCGGGGAACTAATGAAAAACTGTTTTTT
>TRBV6-1|.|TRBJ1-2|once|13
CASIPMKGEVYTF
TGTGCCAGCATCCCGATGAAGGGGGAAGTCTACACCTTC
>TRBV29-1|TRBD2|TRBJ2-3|.|15
CSVLGTSGSTDTQYF
TGCAGCGTTCTAGGGACTAGCGGGAGTACAGATACGCAGTATTTT
>TRBV28|TRBD2|TRBJ2-1|.|16
CASSLEGTRLYNEQFF
TGTGCCAGCAGTTTAGAAGGGACTAGACTATACAATGAGCAGTTCTTC
>TRBV5-5|.|TRBJ2-3|.|15
CASTRQGQGTDTQYF
TGTGCCAGCACTCGGCAGGGCCAGGGCACAGATACGCAGTATTTT
>TRBV11-1|TRBD1|TRBJ2-4|.|16
CASSLEQGNRGHIQYF
TGTGCCAGCAGCTTAGAACAAGGGAACAGGGGGCACATTCAGTACTTC
>TRBV30|.|TRBJ1-1|once|14
CAWKVLGPGGEAFF
TGTGCCTGGAAAGTCCTAGGGCCCGGGGGTGAAGCTTTCTTT
>TRBV2|TRBD1|TRBJ1-5|.|13
CASKGGAVQPQHF
TGTGCCAGCAAAGGGGGCGCGGTTCAGCCCCAGCATTTT
>TRBV18|TRBD1|TRBJ1-5|.|17
CASSPSGQGSGNQPQHF
TGTGCCAGCTCACCCTCGGGACAGGGGAGCGGCAATCAGCCCCAGCATTTT
>TRBV18|.|TRBJ1-1|.|16
CASSPTLGPTNTEAFF
TGTGCCAGCTCACCCACCCTCGGACCGACGAACACTGAAGCTTTCTTT
>TRBV5-8|.|TRBJ1-5|.|15
CASGGSWGANQPQHF
TGTGCCAGCGGTGGATCGTGGGGGGCAAATCAGCCCCAGCATTTT
>TRBV25-1|.|TRBJ2-7|.|11
CASSEMYEQYF
TGTGCCAGCAGTGAAATGTACGAGCAGTACTTC
>TRBV5-4|.|TRBJ2-1|.|13
CASSLPGGSEQFF
TGTGCCAGCAGCTTGCCTGGGGGCAGTGAGCAGTTCTTC
>TRBV7-9|.|TRBJ1-4|.|13
CASSLGGGSELFF
TGTGCCAGCAGCTTAGGTGGGGGCAGTGAACTGTTTTTT
>TRBV5-1|.|TRBJ2-7|.|13
CASSLARAEEQYF
TGCGCCAGCAGCTTGGCCAGGGCAGAGGAGCAGTACTTC
>TRBV9|.|TRBJ2-7|.|14
CASSRGGDSYEQYF
TGTGCCAGCTCGCGCGGGGGCGACTCCTACGAGCAGTACTTC
>TRBV25-1|TRBD1|TRBJ1-4|.|15
CASSEYGTGAEKLFF
TGTGCCAGCAGTGAATATGGGACAGGGGCTGAAAAACTGTTTTTT
>TRBV6-5|TRBD2|TRBJ2-5|.|14
CASSYLAGQETQYF
TGTGCCAGCAGTTACCTAGCGGGACAAGAGACCCAGTACTTC
>TRBV27|TRBD2|TRBJ2-1|.|20
CASSYGTGTSGRGSYNEQFF
TGTGCCAGCAGTTACGGAACCGGGACTAGCGGGAGAGGTTCCTACAATGAGCAGTTCTTC
>TRBV7-9|.|TRBJ2-5|.|15
CASGREGRMKETQYF
TGTGCCAGCGGCCGAGAGGGGAGGATGAAGGAGACCCAGTACTTC
>TRBV29-1|.|TRBJ1-3|.|12
CSVETNGNTIYF
TGCAGCGTTGAGACAAATGGAAACACCATATATTTT
>TRBV18|.|TRBJ2-1|.|13
CASSSSGVNEQFF
TGTGCCAGCTCATCTTCGGGGGTCAATGAGCAGTTCTTC
>TRBV6-5|TRBD1|TRBJ1-3|.|15
CASSTPGQLANTIYF
TGTGCCAGCAGCACTCCGGGACAGCTTGCAAACACCATATATTTT
>TRBV10-1|.|TRBJ2-2|.|13
CASSDGDTGELFF
TGCGCCAGCAGCGACGGAGACACCGGGGAGCTGTTTTTT
>TRBV18|.|TRBJ2-3|.|14
CATERTESTDTQYF
TGTGCCACCGAGAGGACAGAAAGCACAGATACGCAGTATTTT
>TRBV19|.|TRBJ1-4|once|18
CASSIFGTIFATNEKLFF
TGTGCCAGTAGTATTTTCGGGACCATTTTTGCAACTAATGAAAAACTGTTTTTT
>TRBV5-6|.|TRBJ2-7|.|14
CASSLVGQITEQYF
TGTGCCAGCAGCTTGGTGGGACAAATCACCGAGCAGTACTTC
>TRBV5-1|.|TRBJ2-5|.|15
CASSSQGGGSETQYF
TGCGCCAGCAGCTCCCAAGGGGGTGGGAGTGAGACCCAGTACTTC
>TRBV9|TRBD1|TRBJ2-7|.|15
CASSVDRGIDYEQYF
TGTGCCAGCAGCGTAGACAGGGGTATTGACTACGAGCAGTACTTC
>TRBV9|.|TRBJ2-3|once|13
CASSVNSADTQYF
TGTGCCAGCAGCGTAAATTCCGCAGATACGCAGTATTTT
>TRBV28|.|TRBJ2-7|.|13
CASNRAFPSEQYF
TGTGCCAGCAATAGGGCCTTTCCTTCCGAGCAGTACTTC
>TRBV5-4|TRBD1|TRBJ2-5|few|14
CASSPGQGRETQYF
TGTGCCAGCAGCCCGGGACAGGGAAGAGAGACCCAGTACTTC
>TRBV4-1|TRBD2|TRBJ2-1|.|17
CASSQGGWTSPYNEQFF
TGCGCCAGCAGCCAGGGGGGTTGGACTAGCCCCTACAATGAGCAGTTCTTC
>TRBV29-1|.|TRBJ2-7|.|12
CSVDGPSNEQYF
TGCAGCGTTGATGGGCCCTCCAACGAGCAGTACTTC
>TRBV19|.|TRBJ1-2|.|12
CASSPKLRGYTF
TGTGCCAGTAGTCCCAAGCTACGGGGCTACACCTTC
>TRBV4-1|.|TRBJ2-7|.|13
CASSQGVSYEQYF
TGCGCCAGCAGCCAGGGGGTTTCCTACGAGCAGTACTTC
>TRBV5-6|.|TRBJ1-1|once|16
CASSVRGGTQHTEAFF
TGTGCCAGCAGCGTCAGAGGAGGGACACAACACACTGAAGCTTTCTTT
>TRBV5-4|.|TRBJ2-7|once|14
CASSLGGSSYEQYF
TGTGCCAGCAGCTTAGGGGGGAGCTCCTACGAGCAGTACTTC
>TRBV19|.|TRBJ1-2|.|13
CASSIPGYDRYTF
TGTGCCAGTAGTATACCAGGGTACGATCGCTACACCTTC